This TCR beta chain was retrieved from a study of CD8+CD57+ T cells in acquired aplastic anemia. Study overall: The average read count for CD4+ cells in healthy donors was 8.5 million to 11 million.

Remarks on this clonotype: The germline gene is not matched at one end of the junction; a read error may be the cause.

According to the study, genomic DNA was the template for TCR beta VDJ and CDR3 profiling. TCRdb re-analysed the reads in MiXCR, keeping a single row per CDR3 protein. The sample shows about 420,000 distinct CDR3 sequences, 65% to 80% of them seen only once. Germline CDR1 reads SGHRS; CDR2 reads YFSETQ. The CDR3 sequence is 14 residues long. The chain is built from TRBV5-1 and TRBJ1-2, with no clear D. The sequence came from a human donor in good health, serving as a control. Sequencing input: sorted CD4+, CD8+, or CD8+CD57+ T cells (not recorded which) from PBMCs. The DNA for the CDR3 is TGTGCCAGCAGCCTAGCTCAGTCTCAATATGGCTACACCTTC. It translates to CASSLAQSQYGYTF.